This is a list of T cell receptor beta chains from one sample in a study of technical replicates of blood from a few donors. The method was immunoSEQ multiplex PCR; TCRdb's version includes in-frame clones alone and lacks a portion of them. The table shows over 50,000 clones, with around 85% occurring only once. The material sequenced was PBMCs. The receptors were sampled from a human donor in good health. Some clones in this sample may be carry-over from other donors' samples. Both conserved end residues are part of each CDR3. D genes are given only for firm matches. Rows give clone size only sometimes, using once, few, many, or a class for an expanded clone.

CDR3 protein: CASSVDRVGSPLHF
CDR3 DNA: TGTGCCAGCAGCGTGGACAGGGTAGGATCACCCCTCCACTTT
J gene: TRBJ1-6
V gene: TRBV6-5
D gene: TRBD1
clone size: few

CDR3 protein: CASISDRFSEAFF
CDR3 DNA: TGTGCCAGCATTTCCGACAGGTTCAGTGAAGCTTTCTTT
J gene: TRBJ1-1
V gene: TRBV2
D gene: -
clone size: -

CDR3 protein: CASSIKQGRGEKLFF
CDR3 DNA: TGCGCCAGCAGCATAAAACAGGGCCGGGGTGAAAAACTGTTTTTT
J gene: TRBJ1-4
V gene: TRBV5-1
D gene: -
clone size: -

CDR3 protein: CASSLFAGAGSYNEQFF
CDR3 DNA: TGCGCCAGCAGCCTATTTGCGGGAGCGGGCTCCTACAATGAGCAGTTCTTC
J gene: TRBJ2-1
V gene: TRBV4-1
D gene: TRBD2
clone size: -

CDR3 protein: CASSLGLAAETQYF
CDR3 DNA: TGTGCCAGCAGCTTAGGACTAGCGGCGGAGACCCAGTACTTC
J gene: TRBJ2-5
V gene: TRBV7-7
D gene: TRBD2
clone size: -

CDR3 protein: CASSGRTANYGYTF
CDR3 DNA: TGTGCCAGCAGCGGAAGGACAGCTAACTATGGCTACACCTTC
J gene: TRBJ1-2
V gene: TRBV9
D gene: -
clone size: -

CDR3 protein: CASTTTGIGEKLFF
CDR3 DNA: TGTGCCAGCACCACGACAGGGATAGGTGAAAAACTGTTTTTT
J gene: TRBJ1-4
V gene: TRBV6-6
D gene: TRBD1
clone size: -

CDR3 protein: CASPDRNTEAFF
CDR3 DNA: TGTGCCAGCCCGGACAGGAACACTGAAGCTTTCTTT
J gene: TRBJ1-1
V gene: TRBV6-5
D gene: -
clone size: few

CDR3 protein: CASHSLGGTDTQYF
CDR3 DNA: TGTGCCAGCCATAGTCTAGGGGGCACAGATACGCAGTATTTT
J gene: TRBJ2-3
V gene: TRBV27
D gene: -
clone size: -

CDR3 protein: CASSLSGLEANYGYTF
CDR3 DNA: TGTGCCAGCAGCTTGTCGGGACTGGAAGCTAACTATGGCTACACCTTC
J gene: TRBJ1-2
V gene: TRBV7-9
D gene: -
clone size: -

CDR3 protein: CASSLEVYSGGTYEQYF
CDR3 DNA: TGTGCCAGCAGCTTAGAGGTGTATAGCGGGGGAACCTACGAGCAGTACTTC
J gene: TRBJ2-7
V gene: TRBV7-6
D gene: TRBD2
clone size: -

CDR3 protein: CASSGRRGHEQYF
CDR3 DNA: TGTGCCAGCAGCGGTCGTAGGGGGCATGAGCAGTACTTC
J gene: TRBJ2-7
V gene: TRBV6-6
D gene: TRBD1
clone size: -

CDR3 protein: CASSLTGFVHEKLFF
CDR3 DNA: TGTGCCAGCAGTTTAACAGGGTTCGTTCATGAAAAACTGTTTTTT
J gene: TRBJ1-4
V gene: TRBV27
D gene: -
clone size: -

CDR3 protein: CAIKDREYGYTF
CDR3 DNA: TGTGCCATCAAGGACAGGGAATATGGCTACACCTTC
J gene: TRBJ1-2
V gene: TRBV10-3
D gene: TRBD1
clone size: -

CDR3 protein: CASSPGTRRVGELFF
CDR3 DNA: TGTGCCAGCAGTCCCGGGACTAGGCGAGTCGGGGAGCTGTTTTTT
J gene: TRBJ2-2
V gene: TRBV7-2
D gene: TRBD2
clone size: -

CDR3 protein: CASSPGQGANYYGYTF
CDR3 DNA: TGTGCCAGCAGCCCGGGACAGGGGGCGAATTACTATGGCTACACCTTC
J gene: TRBJ1-2
V gene: TRBV5-4
D gene: TRBD1
clone size: -

CDR3 protein: CASSPPLGGETQYF
CDR3 DNA: TGTGCCAGCTCCCCCCCGCTGGGAGGGGAGACCCAGTACTTC
J gene: TRBJ2-5
V gene: TRBV18
D gene: TRBD2
clone size: -

CDR3 protein: CASSLLGQRLQYF
CDR3 DNA: TGTGCCAGCAGCTTGCTGGGACAAAGACTTCAGTACTTC
J gene: TRBJ2-7
V gene: TRBV5-6
D gene: -
clone size: -

CDR3 protein: CASSLKPAVTSGGNQETQYF
CDR3 DNA: TGTGCCAGCAGCTTAAAGCCCGCCGTCACTAGCGGGGGGAACCAAGAGACCCAGTACTTC
J gene: TRBJ2-5
V gene: TRBV7-3
D gene: TRBD2
clone size: -

CDR3 protein: CASSESPGTGPYEQYF
CDR3 DNA: TGTGCCAGCAGTGAATCGCCCGGGACAGGGCCCTACGAGCAGTACTTC
J gene: TRBJ2-7
V gene: TRBV25-1
D gene: TRBD1
clone size: -

CDR3 protein: CASSGGQAGVEKLFF
CDR3 DNA: TGCGCCAGCAGTGGGGGACAGGCAGGAGTGGAAAAACTGTTTTTT
J gene: TRBJ1-4
V gene: TRBV5-1
D gene: TRBD1
clone size: once

CDR3 protein: CASSPVNQPQHF
CDR3 DNA: TGTGCCAGCAGCCCCGTCAATCAGCCCCAGCATTTT
J gene: TRBJ1-5
V gene: TRBV27
D gene: -
clone size: -

CDR3 protein: CASSELGGGNYQETQYF
CDR3 DNA: TGTGCCAGCAGTGAACTAGGCGGGGGAAACTACCAAGAGACCCAGTACTTC
J gene: TRBJ2-5
V gene: TRBV25-1
D gene: TRBD2
clone size: once

CDR3 protein: CASSVGGQGMGEQYF
CDR3 DNA: TGTGCCAGCAGCGTAGGGGGTCAGGGTATGGGCGAGCAGTACTTC
J gene: TRBJ2-7
V gene: TRBV9
D gene: -
clone size: -

CDR3 protein: CASSLTGTNEQFF
CDR3 DNA: TGTGCCAGCAGCCTAACAGGGACCAATGAGCAGTTCTTC
J gene: TRBJ2-1
V gene: TRBV7-7
D gene: -
clone size: -

CDR3 protein: CASEFRLAGGKEQFF
CDR3 DNA: TGTGCCAGCGAATTTAGACTAGCGGGGGGAAAGGAGCAGTTCTTC
J gene: TRBJ2-1
V gene: TRBV6-1
D gene: TRBD2
clone size: once

CDR3 protein: CASSITGGQETQYF
CDR3 DNA: TGTGCCAGTAGTATAACAGGGGGCCAAGAGACCCAGTACTTC
J gene: TRBJ2-5
V gene: TRBV19
D gene: TRBD1
clone size: few

CDR3 protein: CASSQVWQGVANSPLHF
CDR3 DNA: TGCGCCAGCAGCCAAGTGTGGCAGGGTGTTGCCAATTCACCCCTCCACTTT
J gene: TRBJ1-6
V gene: TRBV4-3
D gene: -
clone size: -

CDR3 protein: CASSSRGGASNTGELFF
CDR3 DNA: TGTGCCAGCAGCTCCAGAGGAGGGGCCTCGAACACCGGGGAGCTGTTTTTT
J gene: TRBJ2-2
V gene: TRBV11-2
D gene: -
clone size: -

CDR3 protein: CASSQVGRIYSNQPQHF
CDR3 DNA: TGCGCCAGCAGCCAAGTTGGGAGAATCTATAGCAATCAGCCCCAGCATTTT
J gene: TRBJ1-5
V gene: TRBV4-1
D gene: -
clone size: -

CDR3 protein: CASSYHGAGNTEAFF
CDR3 DNA: TGTGCCAGCAGTTACCATGGAGCCGGGAACACTGAAGCTTTCTTT
J gene: TRBJ1-1
V gene: TRBV7-9
D gene: -
clone size: once

CDR3 protein: CASSERLAITGELFF
CDR3 DNA: TGTGCCAGCAGTGAAAGGCTAGCGATAACCGGGGAGCTGTTTTTT
J gene: TRBJ2-2
V gene: TRBV2
D gene: -
clone size: few

CDR3 protein: CASSLIAGGTYNEQFF
CDR3 DNA: TGTGCCAGCTCGCTTATAGCGGGGGGGACCTACAATGAGCAGTTCTTC
J gene: TRBJ2-1
V gene: TRBV18
D gene: TRBD2
clone size: -

CDR3 protein: CAWSVPGSPLHF
CDR3 DNA: TGTGCCTGGAGTGTTCCGGGGTCACCCCTCCACTTT
J gene: TRBJ1-6
V gene: TRBV30
D gene: -
clone size: -

CDR3 protein: CSATQYYEQYF
CDR3 DNA: TGCAGTGCTACACAGTACTACGAGCAGTACTTC
J gene: TRBJ2-7
V gene: TRBV20-1
D gene: -
clone size: once

CDR3 protein: CASSLSGLAASETQYF
CDR3 DNA: TGTGCCAGCAGTTTATCGGGACTAGCCGCTTCGGAGACCCAGTACTTC
J gene: TRBJ2-5
V gene: TRBV27
D gene: TRBD2
clone size: -

CDR3 protein: CAGDLVAVDTGELFF
CDR3 DNA: TGTGCCGGAGACTTGGTGGCGGTGGACACCGGGGAGCTGTTTTTT
J gene: TRBJ2-2
V gene: TRBV30
D gene: -
clone size: -

CDR3 protein: CASSYRTAEGGYTF
CDR3 DNA: TGTGCCAGCAGTTACCGGACAGCAGAGGGTGGCTACACCTTC
J gene: TRBJ1-2
V gene: TRBV6-6
D gene: -
clone size: -

CDR3 protein: CASSQRNDNYGYTF
CDR3 DNA: TGCGCCAGCAGTCAGAGGAATGATAACTATGGCTACACCTTC
J gene: TRBJ1-2
V gene: TRBV23-1
D gene: -
clone size: few

CDR3 protein: CAISDGGNYGYTF
CDR3 DNA: TGTGCCATCAGTGATGGCGGTAACTATGGCTACACCTTC
J gene: TRBJ1-2
V gene: TRBV10-3
D gene: -
clone size: -